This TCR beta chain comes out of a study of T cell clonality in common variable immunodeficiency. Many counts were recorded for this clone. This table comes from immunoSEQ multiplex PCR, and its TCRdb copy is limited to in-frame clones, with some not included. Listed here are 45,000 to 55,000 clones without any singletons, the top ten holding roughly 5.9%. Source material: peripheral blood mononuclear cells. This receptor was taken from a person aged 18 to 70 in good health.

Partial CDR3 DNA: TGCAGTGCTAGAGTAGACAGGGATCAGCCC. Translating it yields CSARVDRDQP. Given in full, the CDR3 is CSARVDRDQPQHF. The chain links TRBV20-1 to TRBJ1-5, with 7 bases that match TRBD1. The read is 3 residues too short to cover the CDR3 end, so that end is filled in from the germline J gene. This CDR3 has 13 amino acids. V trimming: 1 base; J trimming: 5 bases; junction bases outside the gene matches: 2. CDR1 is DFQATT and CDR2 is SNEGSKA in the germline V gene (reference sequence).